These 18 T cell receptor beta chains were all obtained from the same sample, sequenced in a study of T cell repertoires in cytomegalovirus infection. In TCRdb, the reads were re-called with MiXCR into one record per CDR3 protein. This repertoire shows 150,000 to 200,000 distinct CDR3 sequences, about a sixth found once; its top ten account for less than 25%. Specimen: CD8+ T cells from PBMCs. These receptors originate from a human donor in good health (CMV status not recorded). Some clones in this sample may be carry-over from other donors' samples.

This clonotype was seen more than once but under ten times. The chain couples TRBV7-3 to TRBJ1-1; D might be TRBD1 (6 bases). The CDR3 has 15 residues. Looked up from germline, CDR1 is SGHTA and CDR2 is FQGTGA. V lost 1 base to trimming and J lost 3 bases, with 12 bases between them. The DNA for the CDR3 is TGTGCCAGCAGCTTAAGCGGGGGCCGGGACACTGAAGCTTTCTTT. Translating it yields CASSLSGGRDTEAFF.

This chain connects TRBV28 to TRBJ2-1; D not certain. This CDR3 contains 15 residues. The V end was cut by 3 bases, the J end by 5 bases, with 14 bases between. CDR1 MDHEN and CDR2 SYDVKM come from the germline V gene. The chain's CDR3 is CASSLGLAPNNEQFF. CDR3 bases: TGTGCCAGCAGTTTGGGCCTCGCCCCCAACAATGAGCAGTTCTTC.

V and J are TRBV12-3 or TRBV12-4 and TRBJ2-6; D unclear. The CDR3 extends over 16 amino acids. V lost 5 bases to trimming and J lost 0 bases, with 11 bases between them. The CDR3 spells CASSHPWGSGANVLTF. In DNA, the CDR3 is TGTGCCAGCAGTCACCCATGGGGCTCTGGGGCCAACGTCCTGACTTTC.

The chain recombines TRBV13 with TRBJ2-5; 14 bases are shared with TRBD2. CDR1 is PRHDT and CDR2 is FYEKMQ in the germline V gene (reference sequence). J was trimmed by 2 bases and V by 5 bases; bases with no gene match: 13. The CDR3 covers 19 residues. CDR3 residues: CASSQPTSGGDVFQETQYF. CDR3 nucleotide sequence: TGTGCCAGCAGCCAACCGACTAGCGGGGGGGACGTATTTCAAGAGACCCAGTACTTC.

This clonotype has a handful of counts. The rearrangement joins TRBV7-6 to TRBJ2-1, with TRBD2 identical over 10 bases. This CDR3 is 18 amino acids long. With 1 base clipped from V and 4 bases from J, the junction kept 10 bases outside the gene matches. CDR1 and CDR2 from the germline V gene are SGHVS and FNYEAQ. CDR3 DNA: TGTGCCAGCAGCTTAGAAGAAGCCGGGACTAGCGAGTACAATGAGCAGTTCTTC. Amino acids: CASSLEEAGTSEYNEQFF.

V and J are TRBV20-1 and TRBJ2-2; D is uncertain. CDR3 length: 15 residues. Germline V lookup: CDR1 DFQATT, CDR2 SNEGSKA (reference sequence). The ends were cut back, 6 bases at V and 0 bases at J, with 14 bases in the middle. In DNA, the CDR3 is TGCAGTGCCAGAAGGACGTACGCGAACACCGGGGAGCTGTTTTTT. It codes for CSARRTYANTGELFF.

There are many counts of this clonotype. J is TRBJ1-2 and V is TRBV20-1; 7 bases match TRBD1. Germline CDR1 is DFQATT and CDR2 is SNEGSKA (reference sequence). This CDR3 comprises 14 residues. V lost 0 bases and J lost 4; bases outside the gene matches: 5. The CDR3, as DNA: TGCAGTGCTAGAGATGACGACAGGGTCTATGGCTACACCTTC. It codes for CSARDDDRVYGYTF.

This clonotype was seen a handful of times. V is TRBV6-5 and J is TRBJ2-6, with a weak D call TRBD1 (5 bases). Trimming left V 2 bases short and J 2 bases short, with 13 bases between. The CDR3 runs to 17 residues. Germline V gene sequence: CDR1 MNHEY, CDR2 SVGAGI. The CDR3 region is CASSYGFEGAGANVLTF. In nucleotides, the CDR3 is TGTGCCAGCAGTTACGGATTTGAAGGGGCTGGGGCCAACGTCCTGACTTTC.

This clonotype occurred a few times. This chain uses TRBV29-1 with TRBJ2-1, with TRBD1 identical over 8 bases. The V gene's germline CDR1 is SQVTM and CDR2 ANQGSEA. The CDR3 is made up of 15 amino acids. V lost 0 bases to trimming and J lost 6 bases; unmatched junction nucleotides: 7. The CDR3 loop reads CSVEEDRVVGNEQFF. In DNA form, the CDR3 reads TGCAGCGTTGAAGAGGACAGGGTTGTAGGCAATGAGCAGTTCTTC.

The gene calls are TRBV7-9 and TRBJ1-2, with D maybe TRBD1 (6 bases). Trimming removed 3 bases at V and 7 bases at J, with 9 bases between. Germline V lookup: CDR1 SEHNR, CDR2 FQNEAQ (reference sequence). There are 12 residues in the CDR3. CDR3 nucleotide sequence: TGTGCCAGCAGCTTTGGGGGGCTTGGCTACACCTTC. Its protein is CASSFGGLGYTF.

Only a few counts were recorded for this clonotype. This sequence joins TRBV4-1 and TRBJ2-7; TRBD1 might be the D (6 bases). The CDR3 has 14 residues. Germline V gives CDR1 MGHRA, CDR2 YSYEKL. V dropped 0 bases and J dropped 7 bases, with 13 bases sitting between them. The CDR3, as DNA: TGCGCCAGCAGCCAAGATCGGGTCAGGGGTGAGCAGTACTTC. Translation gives CASSQDRVRGEQYF.

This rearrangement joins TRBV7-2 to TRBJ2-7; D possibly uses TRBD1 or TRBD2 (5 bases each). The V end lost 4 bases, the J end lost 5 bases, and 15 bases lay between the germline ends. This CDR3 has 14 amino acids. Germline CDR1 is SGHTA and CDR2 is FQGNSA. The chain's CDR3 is CASSSRGTLDEQYF. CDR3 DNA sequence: TGTGCCAGCAGCTCCAGAGGGACCCTCGACGAGCAGTACTTC.

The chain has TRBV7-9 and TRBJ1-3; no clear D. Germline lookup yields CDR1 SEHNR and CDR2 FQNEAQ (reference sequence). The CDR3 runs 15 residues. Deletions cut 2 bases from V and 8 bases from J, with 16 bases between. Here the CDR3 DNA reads TGTGCCAGCAGCTTATTACAGACATTAATGCACACCATATATTTT. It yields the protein CASSLLQTLMHTIYF. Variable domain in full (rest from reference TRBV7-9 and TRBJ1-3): DTGVSQNPRHKITKRGQNVTFRCDPISEHNRLYWYRQTLGQGPEFLTYFQNEAQLEKSRLLSDRFSAERPKGSFSTLEIQRTEQGDSAMYLCASSLLQTLMHTIYFGEGSWLTVV.

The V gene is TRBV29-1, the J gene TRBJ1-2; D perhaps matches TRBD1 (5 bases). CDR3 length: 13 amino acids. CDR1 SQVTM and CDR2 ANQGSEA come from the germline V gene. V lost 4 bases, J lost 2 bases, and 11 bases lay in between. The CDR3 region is CSVVGGTNYGYTF. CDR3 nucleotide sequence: TGCAGCGTTGTGGGGGGAACGAACTATGGCTACACCTTC. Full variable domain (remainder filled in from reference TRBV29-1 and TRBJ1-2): SAVISQKPSRDICQRGTSLTIQCQVDSQVTMMFWYRQQPGQSLTLIATANQGSEATYESGFVIDKFPISRPNLTFSTLTVSNMSPEDSSIYLCSVVGGTNYGYTFGSGTRLTVV.

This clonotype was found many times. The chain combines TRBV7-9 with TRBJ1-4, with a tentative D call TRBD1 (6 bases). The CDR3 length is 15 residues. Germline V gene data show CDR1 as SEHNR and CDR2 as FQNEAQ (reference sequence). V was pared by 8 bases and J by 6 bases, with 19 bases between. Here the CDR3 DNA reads TGTGCCAGCCAGCCCCGGGGGGCGCTTGATGAAAAACTGTTTTTT. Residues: CASQPRGALDEKLFF.

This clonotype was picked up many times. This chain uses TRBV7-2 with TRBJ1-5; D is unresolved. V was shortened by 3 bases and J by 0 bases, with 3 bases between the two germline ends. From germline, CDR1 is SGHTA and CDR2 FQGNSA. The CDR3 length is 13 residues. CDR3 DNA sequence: TGTGCCAGCAGCTTGAATAGCAATCAGCCCCAGCATTTT. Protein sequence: CASSLNSNQPQHF. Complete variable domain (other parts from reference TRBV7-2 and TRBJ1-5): GAGVSQSPSNKVTEKGKDVELRCDPISGHTALYWYRQSLGQGLEFLIYFQGNSAPDKSGLPSDRFSAERTGGSVSTLTIQRTQQEDSAVYLCASSLNSNQPQHFGDGTRLSIL.

The CDR3 loop is CASGGRMTF. CDR3 bases: TGCGCCTCCGGGGGCCGGATGACCTTC. The J gene is TRBJ1-2, the V gene TRBV4-1; tentative D call: TRBD1 (6 bases). The CDR3 has 9 residues. The V gene lost 11 bases and the J gene lost 14 bases, with 15 bases spanning the gap. Per germline, CDR1 MGHRA and CDR2 YSYEKL.

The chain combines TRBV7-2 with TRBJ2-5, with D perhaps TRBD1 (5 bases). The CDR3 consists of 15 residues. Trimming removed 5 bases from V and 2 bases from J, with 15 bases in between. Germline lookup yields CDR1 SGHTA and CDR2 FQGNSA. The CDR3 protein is CASSPYPQAQETQYF. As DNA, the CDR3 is TGTGCCAGCAGCCCCTACCCACAGGCTCAAGAGACCCAGTACTTC.